Shown below are 10 T cell receptor beta chains from a single sample sequenced in a study of blood T cell repertoires in COVID-19 (dated by TCRdb to 2020 to 2022). The protocol used for the library was the immunoSEQ multiplex PCR assay. Imported from immuneACCESS, the table was reduced by TCRdb to in-frame sequences with V and J called. These copies leave out some clones; in studies compared against another copy, an unresolved V gene accounts for under half, and the cause of the remainder is not known. For this sample the table gives 200,000 to 250,000 clones, of which approximately 84% were detected only once. The ten biggest clones cover approximately 1.7% of the sample. The specimen sequenced was PBMCs or T cells enriched from blood (not recorded which). These receptors came from a man aged 40-55 years who had recovered from COVID-19.

This clone was counted at least ten times. The chain uses TRBV7-2 and TRBJ2-7; TRBD2 is a possible D gene (5 bases). CDR3 size: 12 residues. Trimming removed 1 base from V and 13 bases from J, with 14 bases in between. CDR1 is SGHTA, CDR2 FQGNSA, per germline. The CDR3 DNA follows: TGTGCCAGCAGCTTAGTGTCCCGGGGTATATACTTC. Its protein is CASSLVSRGIYF.

The chain couples TRBV7-2 to TRBJ2-4; TRBD2 matches at 7 bases. CDR3 length equals 18 residues. Per germline, CDR1 SGHTA and CDR2 FQGNSA. J lost 4 bases, V lost 5 bases, and 17 bases had no gene match. The CDR3 DNA reads as TGTGCCAGCAGCGCCCGTCCGTTGGACCCTAGCGGTAAAAACATTCAGTACTTC. Protein: CASSARPLDPSGKNIQYF.

The rearrangement uses TRBV9 and TRBJ1-6; no firm D call. This CDR3 has 15 residues. Germline CDR1 reads SGDLS; CDR2 reads YYNGEE. Between the trimmed V and J ends, which lost 0 bases and 10 bases, there was a span of 14 bases. The DNA for the CDR3 is TGTGCCAGCAGCGTAGGTGGAGGGAACACCTCACCCCTCCACTTT. It codes for CASSVGGGNTSPLHF. The variable domain in full, completed from reference TRBV9 and TRBJ1-6, reads DSGVTQTPKHLITATGQRVTLRCSPRSGDLSVYWYQQSLDQGLQFLIQYYNGEERAKGNILERFSAQQFPDLHSELNLSSLELGDSALYFCASSVGGGNTSPLHFGNGTRLTVT.

The chain has TRBV20-1 and TRBJ1-1; D not resolved. The CDR3 loop spans 14 amino acids. Trimming removed 3 bases at V and 1 base at J, with 12 bases between. The germline gives CDR1 DFQATT, CDR2 SNEGSKA (reference sequence). The CDR3 bases are TGCAGTGCTAGTGGGTTGGCGGGGAACACTGAAGCTTTCTTT. This encodes CSASGLAGNTEAFF.

The chain recombines TRBV7-8 with TRBJ2-3; 13 bases are a match to TRBD2. The CDR3 contains 17 residues. J gave up 6 bases and V 4 bases, and 10 bases lay outside the gene matches. Per the germline V gene, CDR1 is SGHVS and CDR2 is FQNEAQ. In nucleotides, the CDR3 is TGTGCCAGCAGCTCACCCACTAGCGGGGGGGACTTGGATACGCAGTATTTT. Protein: CASSSPTSGGDLDTQYF.

The rearrangement joins TRBV7-2 to TRBJ1-2; 10 bases are shared with TRBD1. Germline assignment: CDR1 SGHTA and CDR2 FQGNSA. V lost 8 bases to trimming and J lost 3 bases; unmatched junction nucleotides: 0. The CDR3 totals 12 residues. Written as DNA, the CDR3 is TGTGCCAGCGGGACAGGGGACTATGGCTACACCTTC. It yields the protein CASGTGDYGYTF.

The J gene is TRBJ2-1, the V gene TRBV2, with a weak D call TRBD2 (5 bases). The CDR3 sequence is 14 residues long. Trimming stripped 5 bases from V and 0 bases from J, with 8 bases between. CDR1 and CDR2 (germline): SNHLY, FYNNEI. Written as DNA, the CDR3 is TGTGCCAGCAGTCGCCGGGACTCCTACAATGAGCAGTTCTTC. Protein product: CASSRRDSYNEQFF.

In nucleotides, the CDR3 is TGTGCCAGCAGTTCTCGCCTCGGACAGCCCTACGAGCAGTACTTC. Its translation is CASSSRLGQPYEQYF. The chain links TRBV2 to TRBJ2-7; TRBD1 might be the D (6 bases). CDR1 SNHLY and CDR2 FYNNEI come from the germline V gene. The germline V and J ends were trimmed by 5 bases and 2 bases, with 16 bases remaining between them. This CDR3 is built from 15 residues.

In its sample, this clone was seen a few times. The V and J genes are TRBV5-1 and TRBJ2-3, with D tentatively TRBD1 (6 bases). This CDR3 region has 16 residues. The V end was cut by 0 bases, the J end by 2 bases, with 13 bases between. The germline V gene encodes CDR1 SGHRS and CDR2 YFSETQ. The CDR3 sequence: CASSLEQGKATDTQYF. In DNA, the CDR3 is TGCGCCAGCAGCTTGGAACAGGGTAAGGCCACAGATACGCAGTATTTT.

The chain carries TRBV19 and TRBJ2-1, with TRBD2 as a possible D gene (5 bases). CDR1 LNHDA and CDR2 SQIVND come from the germline V gene (reference sequence). The CDR3 length is 14 residues. Trimming took 3 bases from V and 0 from J, leaving 6 bases between them. Here the CDR3 reads CASSIEGSYNEQFF. CDR3 in DNA: TGTGCCAGTAGTATCGAGGGCTCCTACAATGAGCAGTTCTTC. Combining the CDR3 with reference TRBV19 and TRBJ2-1 gives the whole variable domain DGGITQSPKYLFRKEGQNVTLSCEQNLNHDAMYWYRQDPGQGLRLIYYSQIVNDFQKGDIAEGYSVSREKKESFPLTVTSAQKNPTAFYLCASSIEGSYNEQFFGPGTRLTVL.